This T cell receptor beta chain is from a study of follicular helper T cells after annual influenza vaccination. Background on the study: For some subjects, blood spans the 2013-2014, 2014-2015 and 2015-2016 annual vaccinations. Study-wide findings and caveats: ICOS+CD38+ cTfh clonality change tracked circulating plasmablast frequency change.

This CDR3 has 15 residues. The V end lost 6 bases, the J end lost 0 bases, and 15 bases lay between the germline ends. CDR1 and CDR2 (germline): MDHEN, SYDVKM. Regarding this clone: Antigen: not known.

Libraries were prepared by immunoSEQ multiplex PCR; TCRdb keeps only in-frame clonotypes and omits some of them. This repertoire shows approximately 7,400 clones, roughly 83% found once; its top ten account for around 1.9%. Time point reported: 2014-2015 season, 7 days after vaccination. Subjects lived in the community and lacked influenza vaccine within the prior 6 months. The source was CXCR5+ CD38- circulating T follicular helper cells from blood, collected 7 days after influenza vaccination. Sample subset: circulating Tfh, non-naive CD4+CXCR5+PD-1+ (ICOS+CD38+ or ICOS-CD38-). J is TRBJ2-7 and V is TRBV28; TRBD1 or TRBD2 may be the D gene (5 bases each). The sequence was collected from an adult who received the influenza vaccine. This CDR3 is CASSPHGTASYEQYF. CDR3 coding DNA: TGTGCCAGCAGCCCTCACGGGACGGCCTCCTACGAGCAGTACTTC. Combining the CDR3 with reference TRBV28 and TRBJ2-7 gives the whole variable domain DVKVTQSSRYLVKRTGEKVFLECVQDMDHENMFWYRQDPGLGLRLIYFSYDVKMKEKGDIPEGYSVSREKKERFSLILESASTNQTSMYLCASSPHGTASYEQYFGPGTRLTVT.